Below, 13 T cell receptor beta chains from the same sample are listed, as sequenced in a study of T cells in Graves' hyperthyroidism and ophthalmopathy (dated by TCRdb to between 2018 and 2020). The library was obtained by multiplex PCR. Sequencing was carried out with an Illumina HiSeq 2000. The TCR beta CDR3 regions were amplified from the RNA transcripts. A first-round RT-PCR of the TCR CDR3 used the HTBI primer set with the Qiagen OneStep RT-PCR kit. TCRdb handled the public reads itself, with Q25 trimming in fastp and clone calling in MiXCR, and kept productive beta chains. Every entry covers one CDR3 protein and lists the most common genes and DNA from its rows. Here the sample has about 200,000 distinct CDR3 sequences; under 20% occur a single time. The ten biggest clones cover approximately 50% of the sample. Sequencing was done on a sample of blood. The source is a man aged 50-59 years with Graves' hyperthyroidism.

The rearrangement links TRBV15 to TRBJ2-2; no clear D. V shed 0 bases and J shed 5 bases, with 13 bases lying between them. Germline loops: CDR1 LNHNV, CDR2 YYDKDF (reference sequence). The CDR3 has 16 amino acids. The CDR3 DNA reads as TGTGCCACCAGCAGAGATCTCACCAGGCCGACCGGGGAGCTGTTTTTT. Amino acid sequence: CATSRDLTRPTGELFF.

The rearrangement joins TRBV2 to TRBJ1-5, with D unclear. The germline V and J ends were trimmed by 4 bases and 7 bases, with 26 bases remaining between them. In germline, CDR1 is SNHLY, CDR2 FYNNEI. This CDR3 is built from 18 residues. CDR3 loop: CASSGVVGGERIGQPQHF. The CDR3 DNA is TGTGCCAGCAGTGGAGTTGTGGGTGGAGAACGAATCGGCCAGCCCCAGCATTTT. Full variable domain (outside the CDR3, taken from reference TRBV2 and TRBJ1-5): EPEVTQTPSHQVTQMGQEVILRCVPISNHLYFYWYRQILGQKVEFLVSFYNNEISEKSEIFDDQFSVERPDGSNFTLKIRSTKLEDSAMYFCASSGVVGGERIGQPQHFGDGTRLSIL.

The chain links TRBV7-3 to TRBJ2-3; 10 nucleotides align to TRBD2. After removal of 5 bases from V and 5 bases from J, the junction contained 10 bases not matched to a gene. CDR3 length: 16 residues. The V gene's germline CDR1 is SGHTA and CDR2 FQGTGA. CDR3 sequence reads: CASSPGSLAGVDTQYF. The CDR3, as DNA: TGTGCCAGCAGCCCAGGGTCCCTAGCGGGAGTAGATACGCAGTATTTT.

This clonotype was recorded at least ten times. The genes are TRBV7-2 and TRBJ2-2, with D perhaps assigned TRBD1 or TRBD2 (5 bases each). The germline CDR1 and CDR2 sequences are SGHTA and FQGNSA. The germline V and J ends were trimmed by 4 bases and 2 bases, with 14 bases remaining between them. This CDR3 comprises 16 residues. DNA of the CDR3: TGTGCCAGCAGCTACCATGGGGGTCGTAACACCGGGGAGCTGTTTTTT. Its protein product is CASSYHGGRNTGELFF.

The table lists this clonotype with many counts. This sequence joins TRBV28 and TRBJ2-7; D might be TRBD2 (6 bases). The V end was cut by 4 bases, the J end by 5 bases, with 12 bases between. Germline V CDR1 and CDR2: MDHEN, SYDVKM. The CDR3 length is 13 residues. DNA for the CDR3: TGTGCCAGCAGTTCCCCGGAGGGCCACGAGCAGTACTTC. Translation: CASSSPEGHEQYF.

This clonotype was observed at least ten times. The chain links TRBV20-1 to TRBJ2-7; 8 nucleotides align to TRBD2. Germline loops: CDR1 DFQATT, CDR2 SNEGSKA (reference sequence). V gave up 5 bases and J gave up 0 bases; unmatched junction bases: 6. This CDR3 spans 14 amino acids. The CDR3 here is CSASSGRSSYEQYF. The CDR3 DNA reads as TGCAGTGCTTCTAGCGGGCGCAGCTCCTACGAGCAGTACTTC.

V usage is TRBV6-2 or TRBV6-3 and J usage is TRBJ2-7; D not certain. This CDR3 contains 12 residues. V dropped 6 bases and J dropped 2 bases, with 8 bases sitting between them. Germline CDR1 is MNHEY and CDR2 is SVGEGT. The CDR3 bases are TGTGCCAGCAGAACCCCGCCCTACGAGCAGTACTTC. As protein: CASRTPPYEQYF.

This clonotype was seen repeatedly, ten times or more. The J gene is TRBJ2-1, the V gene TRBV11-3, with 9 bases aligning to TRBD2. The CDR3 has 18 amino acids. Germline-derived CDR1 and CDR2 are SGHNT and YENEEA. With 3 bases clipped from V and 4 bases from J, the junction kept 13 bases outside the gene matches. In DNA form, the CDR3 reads TGTGCCAGCAGCTTGGGCCCGGGACTAGCTGACGATTACAATGAGCAGTTCTTC. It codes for CASSLGPGLADDYNEQFF.

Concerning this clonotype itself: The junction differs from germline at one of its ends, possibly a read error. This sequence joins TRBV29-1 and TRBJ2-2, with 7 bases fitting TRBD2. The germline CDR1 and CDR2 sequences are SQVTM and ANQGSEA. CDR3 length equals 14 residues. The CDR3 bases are TGCAGCGTTGGCGGGACTACCTACACCTGGGAGCTGTTTTTT. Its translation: CSVGGTTYTWELFF.

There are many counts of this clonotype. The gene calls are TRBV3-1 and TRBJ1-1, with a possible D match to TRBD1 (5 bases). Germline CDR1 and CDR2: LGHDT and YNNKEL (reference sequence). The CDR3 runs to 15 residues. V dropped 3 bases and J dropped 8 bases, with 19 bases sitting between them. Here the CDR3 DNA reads TGTGCCAGCAGCCACTCCGACAGCCAGTACCAAGAAGCTTTCTTT. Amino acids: CASSHSDSQYQEAFF.

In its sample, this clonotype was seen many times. The CDR3 sequence: CASSPVKFSTGHTEAFF. CDR3 DNA sequence: TGCGCCAGCAGCCCGGTAAAATTTTCGACAGGGCACACTGAAGCTTTCTTT. The V gene is TRBV5-1, the J gene TRBJ1-1; 7 nucleotides agree with TRBD1. Germline CDR1 reads SGHRS; CDR2 reads YFSETQ. The V gene end was trimmed by 4 bases and the J gene end by 3 bases; junction bases not matched to a gene: 15. This CDR3 has 17 amino acids.

The CDR3 DNA is TGTGCCAGCAGCTTGACTTGGGGCGGGGAGCTGTTTTTT. Protein sequence: CASSLTWGGELFF. The chain links TRBV7-3 to TRBJ2-2; D is unresolved. The CDR3 length is 13 residues. Trimming left V 3 bases short and J 7 bases short, with 9 bases between. CDR1 is SGHTA and CDR2 is FQGTGA in the germline V gene.

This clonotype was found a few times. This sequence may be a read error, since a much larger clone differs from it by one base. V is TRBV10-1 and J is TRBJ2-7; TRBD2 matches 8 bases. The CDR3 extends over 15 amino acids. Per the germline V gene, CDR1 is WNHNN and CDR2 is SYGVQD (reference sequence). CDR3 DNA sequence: TGCGCCAGCAGTGATATCACGAGCGGGAGCTACGGGCAGTACTTC. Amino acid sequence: CASSDITSGSYGQYF.